What follows are 31 T cell receptor beta chains derived from one specimen sequenced in a study of cytomegalovirus exposure and HLA in healthy donors. A multiplex PCR was run with 60 Vbeta primers and 13 Jbeta primers. Clones were sequenced by immunoSEQ multiplex PCR, and TCRdb holds only the in-frame ones, with some missing. Of fewer than 250,000 clones in the sample, 80% to 90% were seen once. Material for sequencing was PBMCs. These receptors came from a young man in good health and CMV-seronegative.

The chain employs TRBV5-1 and TRBJ2-5; 8 nucleotides line up with TRBD2. This CDR3 has 16 amino acids. Looked up from germline, CDR1 is SGHRS and CDR2 is YFSETQ. The trim removed 5 bases at V and 7 bases at J, leaving 16 bases unmatched. CDR3 in DNA: TGCGCCAGCAGAGAACCATACGGGGGGGCCTGGGGGACCCAGTACTTC. Translation gives CASREPYGGAWGTQYF.

The V call is TRBV28, the J call TRBJ2-3; 12 bases are shared with TRBD2. J lost 2 bases, V lost 7 bases, and 13 bases had no gene match. The CDR3 runs 18 residues. Germline-derived CDR1 and CDR2 are MDHEN and SYDVKM. CDR3 nucleotide sequence: TGTGCCAGCATCGGTTATGGGGGGACTAGCGGGTTCACAGATACGCAGTATTTT. Its protein product is CASIGYGGTSGFTDTQYF.

The rearrangement joins TRBV6-1 to TRBJ2-1, with D possibly TRBD2 on 7 matching bases. Germline-derived CDR1 and CDR2 are MNHNS and SASEGT. The CDR3 length is 14 residues. V dropped 6 bases and J dropped 2 bases, with 11 bases sitting between them. DNA for the CDR3: TGTGCCAGCAGGGAGGGGGGGCCCTACAATGAGCAGTTCTTC. This gives the protein CASREGGPYNEQFF.

The V call is TRBV27, the J call TRBJ1-5, with D hard to call. With 3 bases removed from V and 3 bases from J, the gap between germline ends came to 6 bases. The CDR3 spans 13 residues. CDR1 MNHEY and CDR2 SMNVEV come from the germline V gene (reference sequence). CDR3: CASSFGANQPQHF. Written as DNA, the CDR3 is TGTGCCAGCAGTTTTGGAGCCAATCAGCCCCAGCATTTT.

This chain links TRBV19 with TRBJ1-5; D is perhaps TRBD1 (6 bases). Germline V lookup: CDR1 LNHDA, CDR2 SQIVND (reference sequence). The V gene lost 3 bases and the J gene lost 9 bases, with 18 bases spanning the gap. This CDR3 has 15 amino acids. The CDR3 spells CASSMAATGHRPQHF. CDR3 in DNA: TGTGCCAGTAGTATGGCCGCCACAGGGCATAGGCCCCAGCATTTT.

The CDR3 is CASTRGGLYEQFF. The CDR3 DNA is TGTGCCAGCACCCGCGGGGGATTGTATGAGCAGTTCTTC. This chain joins TRBV5-4 and TRBJ2-1; the match to TRBD2 covers 7 bases. The CDR3 is 13 residues long. V shed 6 bases, J shed 8 bases, and the junction held 8 bases outside the gene matches. Germline V gene lookup returns CDR1 SGHNT and CDR2 YYREEE (reference sequence). Drawing the rest from reference TRBV5-4 and TRBJ2-1, the complete variable domain is ETGVTQSPTHLIKTRGQQVTLRCSSQSGHNTVSWYQQALGQGPQFIFQYYREEENGRGNFPPRFSGLQFPNYSSELNVNALELDDSALYLCASTRGGLYEQFFGPGTRLTVL.

The chain links TRBV2 to TRBJ2-5, with 8 bases identical to TRBD2. The CDR3 length is 14 residues. V lost 8 bases, J lost 5 bases, and 10 bases stayed unmatched. Germline CDR1 reads SNHLY; CDR2 reads FYNNEI. The CDR3 is CASAGPQRGETQYF. The CDR3, as DNA: TGTGCCAGCGCGGGGCCCCAGCGGGGGGAGACCCAGTACTTC.

V usage is TRBV4-1 and J usage is TRBJ1-5; possibly TRBD1 for D (6 bases). Germline V gene sequence: CDR1 MGHRA, CDR2 YSYEKL. The CDR3 is made up of 14 amino acids. V dropped 4 bases and J dropped 5 bases, with 12 bases sitting between them. CDR3 DNA sequence: TGCGCCAGCAGCCTTTGGACAGAGCATCAGCCCCAGCATTTT. Amino acids: CASSLWTEHQPQHF.

This clone was picked up one time. The chain couples TRBV6-6 to TRBJ2-3; D gene ambiguous. The V gene lost 2 bases and the J gene lost 0 bases, with 9 bases spanning the gap. The germline CDR1 and CDR2 sequences are MNHNY and SVGAGI (reference sequence). The CDR3 sequence is 15 residues long. CDR3 in DNA: TGTGCCAGCAGTTACGGTGGCGGAAGCACAGATACGCAGTATTTT. Translating gives CASSYGGGSTDTQYF.

This clone was seen a handful of times. J is TRBJ1-4 and V is TRBV7-9; TRBD1 matches 8 bases. Per the germline V gene, CDR1 is SEHNR and CDR2 is FQNEAQ (reference sequence). There are 13 residues in the CDR3. Losses at the gene ends were 5 bases for V and 8 bases for J; bases not matched to a gene: 4. In nucleotides, the CDR3 is TGTGCCAGCAGCCAGGGGGCTCGGGAAAAACTGTTTTTT. Protein sequence: CASSQGAREKLFF. Full variable domain (outside the CDR3, taken from reference TRBV7-9 and TRBJ1-4): DTGVSQNPRHKITKRGQNVTFRCDPISEHNRLYWYRQTLGQGPEFLTYFQNEAQLEKSRLLSDRFSAERPKGSFSTLEIQRTEQGDSAMYLCASSQGAREKLFFGSGTQLSVL.

A few counts support this clone. V gene TRBV28 combines with J gene TRBJ1-5; D not certain. Germline-derived CDR1 and CDR2 are MDHEN and SYDVKM. The CDR3 loop spans 14 amino acids. V dropped 6 bases and J dropped 4 bases, with 13 bases sitting between them. CDR3: CASRELLRNQPQHF. CDR3 sequence (DNA): TGTGCCAGCAGAGAGTTGCTTCGGAATCAGCCCCAGCATTTT.

The rearrangement uses TRBV7-2 and TRBJ2-7; D perhaps matches TRBD2 (6 bases). With 7 bases removed from V and 3 bases from J, the gap between germline ends came to 22 bases. Germline lookup yields CDR1 SGHTA and CDR2 FQGNSA. This CDR3 comprises 16 residues. This CDR3 reads CASTPEWGGTIYEQYF. In DNA form, the CDR3 reads TGTGCCAGCACCCCCGAATGGGGCGGGACCATCTACGAGCAGTACTTC.

This clone appeared a few times. DNA of the CDR3: TGTGCCAGCAGTGTGGCTAGCGGGAGGATCGGGGAGCTGTTTTTT. It translates to CASSVASGRIGELFF. The chain has TRBV2 and TRBJ2-2, with 11 bases identical to TRBD2. Germline-derived CDR1 and CDR2 are SNHLY and FYNNEI. The V segment lost 4 bases and the J segment 7 bases; nucleotides outside the gene matches: 5. This CDR3 spans 15 amino acids.

In this sample, this clone turned up once. The CDR3 sequence is CASRRDRSSYNEQFF. In nucleotides, the CDR3 is TGTGCCAGCAGACGCGACAGGAGCTCCTACAATGAGCAGTTCTTC. The rearrangement joins TRBV6-5 to TRBJ2-1, with D possibly matching TRBD1 (6 bases). The CDR3 contains 15 residues. V was cut by 6 bases and J by 0 bases, with 12 bases left in between. Germline V gives CDR1 MNHEY, CDR2 SVGAGI.

V and J are TRBV6-5 and TRBJ2-4; D is perhaps TRBD2 (6 bases). CDR1 MNHEY and CDR2 SVGAGI come from the germline V gene. The V end was cut by 4 bases, the J end by 3 bases, with 13 bases between. The length of the CDR3 is 15 residues. CDR3 in DNA: TGTGCCAGCAGTTCCCTTGGGGGGATCAAAAACATTCAGTACTTC. Its translation: CASSSLGGIKNIQYF.

This clone has just a few counts. The chain combines TRBV5-6 with TRBJ1-1; D call uncertain. Germline CDR1 and CDR2: SGHDT and YYEEEE. The CDR3 has 13 amino acids. V was shortened by 4 bases and J by 2 bases, with 9 bases between the two germline ends. CDR3 bases: TGTGCCAGCAGCGCCGGGGTCAACACTGAAGCTTTCTTT. Residues: CASSAGVNTEAFF.

This chain links TRBV5-1 with TRBJ1-1; unclear D gene. This CDR3 contains 15 residues. V lost 3 bases, J lost 3 bases, and 15 bases lay in between. Germline V gene data show CDR1 as SGHRS and CDR2 as YFSETQ. The CDR3 reads CASSSSSGGYTEAFF. The DNA for the CDR3 is TGCGCCAGCAGCTCCAGCTCGGGAGGGTACACTGAAGCTTTCTTT.

The chain carries TRBV4-2 and TRBJ2-1; D is possibly TRBD1 (5 bases). Germline assignment: CDR1 LGHNA and CDR2 YNFKEQ. Between the trimmed V and J ends, which lost 4 bases and 4 bases, there was a span of 14 bases. The CDR3 consists of 15 residues. The CDR3 DNA sequence: TGTGCCAGCAGCCCGGAGACAGATTCTTACAATGAGCAGTTCTTC. This codes for CASSPETDSYNEQFF.

This rearrangement joins TRBV29-1 to TRBJ2-7; 9 bases agree with TRBD1. V shed 6 bases and J 6 bases; nucleotides not matched to a gene: 15. CDR1 SQVTM and CDR2 ANQGSEA come from the germline V gene. The CDR3 covers 15 residues. The CDR3 DNA is TGCAGCGTCCGTGGCGACCGGACAGGGGTAAGCGAGCAGTACTTC. It yields the protein CSVRGDRTGVSEQYF.

Only a few counts were recorded for this clone. The chain carries TRBV2 and TRBJ2-3; the D gene is possibly TRBD1 (6 bases). This CDR3 has 12 amino acids. V lost 1 base, J lost 9 bases, and 8 bases lay in between. Germline V gives CDR1 SNHLY, CDR2 FYNNEI. The CDR3 region is CASSEVGTTQYF. CDR3 nucleotides: TGTGCCAGCAGTGAAGTCGGGACAACGCAGTATTTT.

The rearrangement uses TRBV10-3 and TRBJ2-6; TRBD2 matches 8 bases. CDR1 and CDR2 from the germline V gene are ENHRY and SYGVKD. The CDR3 consists of 18 residues. After removal of 3 bases from V and 1 base from J, the junction contained 8 bases not matched to a gene. CDR3 region: CAISDRGGAMSGANVLTF. DNA of the CDR3: TGTGCCATCAGTGACCGGGGGGGCGCGATGTCTGGGGCCAACGTCCTGACTTTC.

The rearrangement links TRBV11-2 to TRBJ1-4, with 8 bases fitting TRBD1. Unmatched junction bases numbered 2, after V lost 3 bases and J lost 5 bases. Per germline, CDR1 SGHAT and CDR2 FQNNGV. This CDR3 contains 14 residues. The CDR3 spells CASSFWTGNEKLFF. In nucleotides, the CDR3 is TGTGCCAGCAGCTTCTGGACAGGGAATGAAAAACTGTTTTTT.

The V and J genes are TRBV7-9 and TRBJ2-2; TRBD1 matches 10 bases. V was pared by 5 bases and J by 4 bases, with 4 bases of the junction left unmatched. CDR1 and CDR2 (germline): SEHNR, FQNEAQ (reference sequence). This CDR3 has 15 amino acids. DNA for the CDR3: TGTGCCAGCAGCCCGACAGGGGGCGGCACCGGGGAGCTGTTTTTT. It translates to CASSPTGGGTGELFF.

This rearrangement joins TRBV7-9 to TRBJ1-1; TRBD1 agrees at 9 bases. The ends lost 5 bases at V and 1 base at J; junction bases unmatched: 5. Germline V gene data show CDR1 as SEHNR and CDR2 as FQNEAQ (reference sequence). The CDR3 covers 15 residues. The CDR3 is CASSALGQGNTEAFF. In nucleotides, the CDR3 is TGTGCCAGCAGCGCGTTGGGACAGGGGAACACTGAAGCTTTCTTT.

This clone was detected only a few times. The genes are TRBV11-3 and TRBJ2-1; 8 nucleotides match TRBD2. This CDR3 region has 16 residues. CDR1 is SGHNT, CDR2 YENEEA, per germline. V lost 1 base to trimming and J lost 6 bases; unmatched junction nucleotides: 8. The DNA of the CDR3 is TGTGCCAGCAGCTTAGCAAGTCTAGCGGGTAGCAATGAGCAGTTCTTC. Translation gives CASSLASLAGSNEQFF.

Here the CDR3 reads CASSLSGGSNYGYTF. CDR3 coding DNA: TGTGCCAGCAGCTTATCGGGAGGGTCGAACTATGGCTACACCTTC. The V gene is TRBV7-9, the J gene TRBJ1-2, with no clear D. Trimming cost V 2 bases and J 2 bases, with 12 bases left between them. CDR1 is SEHNR, CDR2 FQNEAQ, per germline (reference sequence). This CDR3 contains 15 residues.

J is TRBJ1-2 and V is TRBV4-1; D is possibly TRBD1 (6 bases). V gave up 4 bases and J gave up 1 base, with 10 bases separating them. The length of the CDR3 is 14 residues. Germline V gives CDR1 MGHRA, CDR2 YSYEKL. This chain's CDR3 is CASSLPQGNYGYTF. The CDR3 nucleotides are TGCGCCAGCAGCCTACCACAGGGTAACTATGGCTACACCTTC.

V usage is TRBV27 and J usage is TRBJ1-2; D remains ambiguous. The CDR3 runs to 15 residues. CDR1 and CDR2 (germline): MNHEY, SMNVEV (reference sequence). Trimming took off 5 bases at V and 2 bases at J, with 15 bases between the two ends. CDR3 coding DNA: TGTGCCAGCAGTCCCCGCGCGGGTCCGAACTATGGCTACACCTTC. Amino acid sequence: CASSPRAGPNYGYTF.

The chain is built from TRBV7-8 and TRBJ1-3; D is unresolved. The CDR3 contains 16 residues. In germline, CDR1 is SGHVS, CDR2 FQNEAQ. V lost 0 bases, J lost 3 bases, and 12 bases lay in between. As DNA, the CDR3 is TGTGCCAGCAGCTTAGCGGTCCGCGGGGTTGGAAACACCATATATTTT. Amino acid sequence: CASSLAVRGVGNTIYF.

This clone appeared a single time. The chain combines TRBV30 with TRBJ2-5; TRBD2 aligns across 8 bases. The germline gives CDR1 GTSNPN, CDR2 SVGIG (reference sequence). The CDR3 consists of 16 residues. Trimming took 7 bases from V and 1 from J; bases not matched to a gene: 14. This chain's CDR3 is CAYTRVSGTSQETQYF. The CDR3 nucleotides are TGTGCCTATACAAGAGTTAGCGGGACTTCCCAAGAGACCCAGTACTTC.

The chain employs TRBV4-2 and TRBJ2-7; 7 positions agree with TRBD2. There are 16 residues in the CDR3. CDR1 LGHNA and CDR2 YNFKEQ come from the germline V gene. V was pared by 1 base and J by 0 bases, with 6 bases of the junction left unmatched. In nucleotides, the CDR3 is TGTGCCAGCAGCCAAGGGGAGGGTGGTAGCTCCTACGAGCAGTACTTC. Translated, it gives CASSQGEGGSSYEQYF.